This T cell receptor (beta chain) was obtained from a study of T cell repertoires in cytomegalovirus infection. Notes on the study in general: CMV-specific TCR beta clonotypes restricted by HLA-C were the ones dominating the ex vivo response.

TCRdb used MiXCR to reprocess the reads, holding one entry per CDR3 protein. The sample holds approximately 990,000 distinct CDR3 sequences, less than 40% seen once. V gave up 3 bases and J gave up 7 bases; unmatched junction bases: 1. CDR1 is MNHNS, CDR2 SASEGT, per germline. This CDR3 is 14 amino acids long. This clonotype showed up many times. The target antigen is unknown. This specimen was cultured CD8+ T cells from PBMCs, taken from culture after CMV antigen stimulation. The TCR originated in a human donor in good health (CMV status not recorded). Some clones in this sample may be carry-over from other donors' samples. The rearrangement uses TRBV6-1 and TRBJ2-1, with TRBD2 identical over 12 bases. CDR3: CASSDLAGGNEQFF. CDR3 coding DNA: TGTGCCAGCAGTGACCTAGCGGGGGGGAATGAGCAGTTCTTC.